What follows are 10 T cell receptor beta chains derived from one specimen sequenced in a study of shared clonotypes between healthy human individuals. Naive CD8 populations comprised CD45RO-negative cells positively selected for CCR7, excluding terminally differentiated effector memory CD45RA+ cells. TCRdb keeps only in-frame clones here, not all; method: immunoSEQ multiplex PCR. Among about 2.1 million clones listed, just over 90% were seen once. The sample was naive CD8+ T cells from PBMCs. All receptors derive from a man aged 18 to 29 in good health. Some clones in this sample may be carry-over from other donors' samples.

The rearrangement uses TRBV30 and TRBJ2-7; 7 bases are a match to TRBD1. Trimming cost V 3 bases and J 2 bases; bases outside gene matches: 4. Germline CDR1 reads GTSNPN; CDR2 reads SVGIG (reference sequence). The CDR3 has 13 amino acids. CDR3 bases: TGTGCCTGGAGGGACAGGATTACCTACGAGCAGTACTTC. Translating it yields CAWRDRITYEQYF. The full variable domain, its missing parts supplied by reference TRBV30 and TRBJ2-7, is SQTIHQWPATLVQPVGSPLSLECTVEGTSNPNLYWYRQAAGRGLQLLFYSVGIGQISSEVPQNLSASRPQDRQFILSSKKLLLSDSGFYLCAWRDRITYEQYFGPGTRLTVT.

The gene calls are TRBV19 and TRBJ2-1; D is perhaps TRBD2 (6 bases). V lost 5 bases and J 8 bases, leaving 16 bases between the germline ends. The CDR3 runs to 14 residues. Germline CDR1 is LNHDA and CDR2 is SQIVND (reference sequence). The CDR3 protein is CASSASAGWDEQFF. In DNA form, the CDR3 reads TGTGCCAGTAGTGCGTCGGCGGGGTGGGATGAGCAGTTCTTC.

The V call is TRBV27, the J call TRBJ2-1, with unresolved D. The V end lost 5 bases, the J end lost 2 bases, and 16 bases lay between the germline ends. The CDR3 is 16 amino acids. CDR1 MNHEY and CDR2 SMNVEV come from the germline V gene (reference sequence). Written as DNA, the CDR3 is TGTGCCAGCAGTCCTTCCGGCCGGCGGACCTACAATGAGCAGTTCTTC. Translation gives CASSPSGRRTYNEQFF.

The chain couples TRBV7-6 to TRBJ2-7; the match to TRBD1 covers 7 bases. Looked up from germline, CDR1 is SGHVS and CDR2 is FNYEAQ. This CDR3 region has 14 residues. V lost 2 bases to trimming and J lost 2 bases; unmatched junction nucleotides: 3. The CDR3 sequence: CASSLYRGAYEQYF. The CDR3 coding sequence is TGTGCCAGCAGCTTATACAGGGGTGCCTACGAGCAGTACTTC.

The gene calls are TRBV11-2 and TRBJ2-7; D is unclear. The V end was cut by 2 bases, the J end by 2 bases, with 7 bases between. The CDR3 length is 13 residues. Germline V CDR1 and CDR2: SGHAT, FQNNGV. The chain's CDR3 is CASSLYSTYEQYF. CDR3 bases: TGTGCCAGCAGCTTATATTCAACCTACGAGCAGTACTTC.

This chain connects TRBV15 to TRBJ1-1; TRBD1 agrees at 8 bases. CDR1 is LNHNV, CDR2 YYDKDF, per germline (reference sequence). The CDR3 has 15 amino acids. V shed 4 bases, J shed 1 base, and the junction held 5 bases outside the gene matches. CDR3 region: CATSTDRGRNTEAFF. CDR3 nucleotide sequence: TGTGCCACCAGCACAGACAGGGGACGGAACACTGAAGCTTTCTTT.

The chain links TRBV7-8 to TRBJ2-2; D unclear. The CDR3 covers 12 residues. Germline assignment: CDR1 SGHVS and CDR2 FQNEAQ. The V and J ends lost 2 bases and 7 bases respectively, with 5 bases between them. The CDR3 sequence is CASSLSIGELFF. CDR3 DNA sequence: TGTGCCAGCAGCTTATCCATCGGGGAGCTGTTTTTT. Based on the CDR3 plus reference TRBV7-8 and TRBJ2-2, the full variable domain is GAGVSQSPRYKVAKRGQDVALRCDPISGHVSLFWYQQALGQGPEFLTYFQNEAQLDKSGLPSDRFFAERPEGSVSTLKIQRTQQEDSAVYLCASSLSIGELFFGEGSRLTVL.

CDR3 residues: CASSLGLEAFF. The CDR3 nucleotides are TGCGCCAGCAGCCTCGGCCTCGAAGCTTTCTTT. The chain joins TRBV4-1 to TRBJ1-1, with D unresolved. Trimming took 4 bases from V and 8 from J, leaving 8 bases between them. The CDR3 runs to 11 residues. CDR1 is MGHRA and CDR2 is YSYEKL in the germline V gene.

The chain is built from TRBV11-2 and TRBJ2-4; D could derive from TRBD1 or TRBD2 (6 bases each). This CDR3 has 13 residues. Germline assignment: CDR1 SGHAT and CDR2 FQNNGV. Trimming took off 7 bases at V and 6 bases at J, with 13 bases between the two ends. The CDR3 DNA is TGTGCCAGCACTCTTGGGGGGCCAAACATTCAGTACTTC. Translation: CASTLGGPNIQYF.

The chain employs TRBV15 and TRBJ1-5, with D maybe TRBD1 (6 bases). The ends were cut back, 0 bases at V and 1 base at J, with 16 bases in the middle. The CDR3 is 18 residues long. Per germline, CDR1 LNHNV and CDR2 YYDKDF (reference sequence). The chain's CDR3 is CATSRDLVTGTSNQPQHF. The CDR3 DNA is TGTGCCACCAGCAGAGATCTTGTTACGGGGACAAGCAATCAGCCCCAGCATTTT.